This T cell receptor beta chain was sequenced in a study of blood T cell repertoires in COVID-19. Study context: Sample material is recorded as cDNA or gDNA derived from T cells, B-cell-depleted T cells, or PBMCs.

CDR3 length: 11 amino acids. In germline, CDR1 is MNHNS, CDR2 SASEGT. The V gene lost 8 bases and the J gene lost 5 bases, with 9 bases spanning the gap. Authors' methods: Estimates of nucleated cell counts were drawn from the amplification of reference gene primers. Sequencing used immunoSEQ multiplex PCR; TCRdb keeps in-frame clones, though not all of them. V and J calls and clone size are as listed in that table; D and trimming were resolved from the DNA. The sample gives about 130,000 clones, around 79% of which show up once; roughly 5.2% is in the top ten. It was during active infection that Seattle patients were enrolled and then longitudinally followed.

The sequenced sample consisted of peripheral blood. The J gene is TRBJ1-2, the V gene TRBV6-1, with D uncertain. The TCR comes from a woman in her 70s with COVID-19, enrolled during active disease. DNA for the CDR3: TGTGCCAGCCGCGGCCAGTATGGCTACACCTTC. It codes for CASRGQYGYTF.